This TCR beta chain was sequenced during a study of shared clonotypes between healthy human individuals. In the naive CD8 group, cells lacked CD45RO and were positively selected for CCR7, so terminally differentiated effector memory CD45RA+ cells were left out. CDR3 length: 15 amino acids. Trimming shortened V by 8 bases and J by 0 bases, and 13 bases separated the two germline ends. Per the germline V gene, CDR1 is SGHVS and CDR2 is FQNEAQ. The assay was immunoSEQ multiplex PCR, and TCRdb's table has in-frame clones only and misses some. The sample has roughly 650,000 clones; roughly 96% are singletons.

The receptor's source is a young woman in good health. The specimen sequenced was naive CD8+ T cells sorted from blood. The chain joins TRBV7-8 to TRBJ2-2; D is undetermined. CDR3 sequence reads: CASLGRRSNTGELFF. In DNA, the CDR3 is TGTGCCAGCCTTGGGCGGAGATCGAACACCGGGGAGCTGTTTTTT.